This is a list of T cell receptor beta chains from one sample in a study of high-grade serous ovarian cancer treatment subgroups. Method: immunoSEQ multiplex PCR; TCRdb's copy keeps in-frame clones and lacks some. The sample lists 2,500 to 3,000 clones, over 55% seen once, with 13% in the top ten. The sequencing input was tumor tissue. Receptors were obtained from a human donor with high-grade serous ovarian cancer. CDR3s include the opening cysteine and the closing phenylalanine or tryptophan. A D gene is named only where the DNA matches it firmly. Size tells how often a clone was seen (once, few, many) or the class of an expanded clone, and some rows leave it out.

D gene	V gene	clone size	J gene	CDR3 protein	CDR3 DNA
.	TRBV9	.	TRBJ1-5	CASSLTGSNQPQHF	TGTGCCAGCAGCCTTACAGGTAGCAATCAGCCCCAGCATTTT
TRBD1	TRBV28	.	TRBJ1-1	CASRRVTGEAFF	TGTGCCAGCAGGCGGGTGACAGGGGAAGCTTTCTTT
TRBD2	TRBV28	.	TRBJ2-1	CASSPPGTSGNEQFF	TGTGCCAGCAGTCCCCCCGGGACTAGCGGGAATGAGCAGTTCTTC
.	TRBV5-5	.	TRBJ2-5	CASSSMGQETQYF	TGTGCCAGCAGCTCAATGGGGCAAGAGACCCAGTACTTC
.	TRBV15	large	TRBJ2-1	CATSEGTSEQFF	TGTGCCACCAGCGAGGGGACGTCTGAGCAGTTCTTC
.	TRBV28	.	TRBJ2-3	CASSLSGAGGTDTQYF	TGTGCCAGCAGTTTATCTGGGGCAGGGGGCACAGATACGCAGTATTTT
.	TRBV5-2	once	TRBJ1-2	CASKKYRKRKTYGYTF	TGTGCCAGCAAAAAATATCGAAAACGAAAGACCTATGGCTACACCTTC
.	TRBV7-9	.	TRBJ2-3	CASSARVVRGRKDTQYF	TGTGCCAGCAGCGCCCGGGTTGTGAGGGGGAGGAAAGATACGCAGTATTTT
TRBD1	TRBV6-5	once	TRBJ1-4	CASGDRGLTNEKLFF	TGTGCCAGCGGGGACAGGGGGCTTACTAATGAAAAACTGTTTTTT
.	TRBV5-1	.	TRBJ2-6	CASSLVMSAGANVLTF	TGCGCCAGCAGCTTGGTAATGTCGGCTGGGGCCAACGTCCTGACTTTC
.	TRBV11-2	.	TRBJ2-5	CASSSQETQYF	TGTGCCAGCAGCTCCCAAGAGACCCAGTACTTC
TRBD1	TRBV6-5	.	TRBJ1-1	CASSWTGVFTEAFF	TGTGCCAGCAGTTGGACAGGGGTGTTCACTGAAGCTTTCTTT
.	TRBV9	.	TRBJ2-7	CASSVFGSSYEQYF	TGTGCCAGCAGCGTCTTCGGGAGCTCCTACGAGCAGTACTTC
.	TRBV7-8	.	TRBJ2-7	CASSLASGVGTGAYEQCF	.
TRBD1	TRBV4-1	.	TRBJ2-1	CASSPQVGQYNEQFF	TGCGCCAGCAGCCCTCAGGTGGGACAGTACAATGAGCAGTTCTTC
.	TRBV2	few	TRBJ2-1	CASKGSTGAYNEQFF	TGTGCCAGCAAAGGAAGTACGGGGGCCTACAATGAGCAGTTCTTC
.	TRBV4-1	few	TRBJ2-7	CASSQGRQVGAYEQYF	TGCGCCAGCAGCCAAGGCCGACAGGTGGGGGCTTACGAGCAGTACTTC
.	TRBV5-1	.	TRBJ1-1	CASSLAGGAGTEAFF	TGCGCCAGCAGCTTGGCGGGGGGGGCTGGGACTGAAGCTTTCTTT
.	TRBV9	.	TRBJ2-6	CASSGDWVGANVLTF	TGTGCCAGCAGTGGGGACTGGGTTGGGGCCAACGTCCTGACTTTC
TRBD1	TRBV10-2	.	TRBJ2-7	CASSHGTVSYEQYF	TGCGCCAGCAGCCATGGGACAGTTAGCTACGAGCAGTACTTC
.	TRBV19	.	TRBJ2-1	CASNSQGIGEQFF	TGTGCCAGTAACTCACAGGGTATCGGGGAGCAGTTCTTC
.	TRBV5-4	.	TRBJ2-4	CASSLTGFNIQYF	TGTGCCAGCAGCTTAACAGGATTCAACATTCAGTACTTC
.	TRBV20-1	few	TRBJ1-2	CSASTADGYTF	TGCAGTGCTAGTACGGCCGATGGCTACACCTTC
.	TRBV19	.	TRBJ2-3	CASSIMVAPNTQYF	TGTGCCAGTAGTATTATGGTAGCGCCTAATACGCAGTATTTT
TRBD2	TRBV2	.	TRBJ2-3	CASSGRGGGTDTQYF	TGTGCCAGCAGCGGGAGGGGGGGAGGGACAGATACGCAGTATTTT
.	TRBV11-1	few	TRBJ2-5	CASSTLGAETQYF	TGTGCCAGCAGCACACTAGGGGCGGAGACCCAGTACTTC
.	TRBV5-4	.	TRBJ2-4	CASSNKDRSVQYF	TGTGCCAGCAGCAATAAGGACCGGTCCGTTCAGTACTTC
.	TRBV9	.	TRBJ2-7	CASSGTRYEQCF	TGTGCCAGCAGCGGGACTCGATACGAGCAGTGCTTC
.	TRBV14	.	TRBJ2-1	CASSIPGRYNEQFF	TGTGCCAGCAGCATCCCGGGGCGTTACAATGAGCAGTTCTTC
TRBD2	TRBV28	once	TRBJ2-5	CASNPSGGETQYF	TGTGCCAGCAACCCTTCGGGGGGGGAGACCCAGTACTTC
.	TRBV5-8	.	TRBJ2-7	CASSLEGLWGEQYF	TGTGCCAGCAGCTTGGAAGGACTCTGGGGCGAGCAGTACTTC
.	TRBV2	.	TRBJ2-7	CASRWTQNSYEQYF	TGTGCCAGCAGGTGGACTCAAAACTCCTACGAGCAGTACTTC
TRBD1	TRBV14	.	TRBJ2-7	CASSQDSTGDTYEQYF	TGTGCCAGCAGCCAAGACAGTACAGGGGATACCTACGAGCAGTACTTC
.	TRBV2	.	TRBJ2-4	CASSEQGGRGIQYF	TGTGCCAGCAGTGAGCAGGGAGGCCGGGGCATTCAGTACTTC
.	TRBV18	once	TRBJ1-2	CASSPLGGAGYTF	TGTGCCAGCTCACCATTGGGTGGGGCTGGCTACACCTTC
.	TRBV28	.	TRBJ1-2	CASRYSAASYGYTF	TGTGCCAGCAGATACTCGGCGGCGTCCTATGGCTACACCTTC
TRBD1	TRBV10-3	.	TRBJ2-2	CAISESNLDRVTGELFF	TGTGCCATCAGTGAGTCGAACTTGGACAGGGTCACCGGGGAGCTGTTTTTT
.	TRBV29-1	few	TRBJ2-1	CSVETAYNEQFF	TGCAGCGTTGAGACAGCTTACAATGAGCAGTTCTTC
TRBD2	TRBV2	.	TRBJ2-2	CASSEVEAGGPARYTGELFF	TGTGCCAGCAGTGAAGTCGAAGCGGGAGGGCCTGCCCGGTATACCGGGGAGCTGTTTTTT
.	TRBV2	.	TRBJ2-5	CASMRLTKETQYF	TGTGCCAGCATGAGGCTGACCAAAGAGACCCAGTACTTC
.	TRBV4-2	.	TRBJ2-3	CASSHPGDARAQYF	TGTGCCAGCAGCCACCCCGGGGATGCGAGGGCGCAGTATTTT
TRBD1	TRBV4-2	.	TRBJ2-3	CASSQGTGSTDTQYF	TGTGCCAGCAGCCAAGGGACAGGTAGCACAGATACGCAGTATTTT
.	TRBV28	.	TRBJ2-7	CASSPVLRRTTYYEQYF	TGTGCCAGCAGCCCAGTCCTAAGGCGGACTACTTACTACGAGCAGTACTTC
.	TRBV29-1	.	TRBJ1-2	CSAKHSNYGYTF	TGCAGCGCCAAACACAGTAACTATGGCTACACCTTC
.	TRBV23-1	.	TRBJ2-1	CASSQQGGGNEQFF	TGCGCCAGCAGTCAGCAGGGTGGGGGCAATGAGCAGTTCTTC
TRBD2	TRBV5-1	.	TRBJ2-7	CASSLGGPQSEQYF	TGCGCCAGCAGCCTGGGAGGGCCTCAGTCCGAGCAGTACTTC
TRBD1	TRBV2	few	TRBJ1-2	CASSPGQGNYGYTF	TGTGCCAGCAGCCCCGGACAGGGGAACTATGGCTACACCTTC
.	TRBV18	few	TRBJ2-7	CASSPRRAGGAYEQYF	TGTGCCAGCTCACCACGTCGCGCTGGTGGGGCCTACGAGCAGTACTTC
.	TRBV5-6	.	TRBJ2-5	CASSSPWGAQETQYF	TGTGCCAGCAGTTCCCCCTGGGGCGCCCAAGAGACCCAGTACTTC
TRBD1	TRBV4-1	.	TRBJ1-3	CASSPSLTWNRGGSGNTIYF	TGCGCCAGCAGCCCATCCTTAACTTGGAACAGGGGCGGTTCTGGAAACACCATATATTTT
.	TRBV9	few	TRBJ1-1	CASSVGLTNTEAFF	TGTGCCAGCAGCGTTGGTCTTACGAACACTGAAGCTTTCTTT
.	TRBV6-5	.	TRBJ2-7	CASRGDGERSYEQYF	TGTGCCAGCAGGGGAGACGGTGAAAGGTCCTACGAGCAGTACTTC
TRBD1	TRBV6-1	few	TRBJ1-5	CASSGQVGQPQHF	TGTGCCAGCTCGGGACAGGTTGGTCAGCCCCAGCATTTT
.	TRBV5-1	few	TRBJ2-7	CASSSRTEYRGEQYF	TGCGCCAGCAGCTCTAGGACAGAGTATCGTGGCGAGCAGTACTTC
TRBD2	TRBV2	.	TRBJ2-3	CASSEAGGTSGRIGPDTQYF	TGTGCCAGCAGTGAAGCGGGAGGGACTAGCGGGAGGATAGGACCAGATACGCAGTATTTT
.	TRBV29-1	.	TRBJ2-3	CSAARGAASTDTQYF	TGCAGCGCCGCTCGTGGGGCCGCGAGCACAGATACGCAGTATTTT
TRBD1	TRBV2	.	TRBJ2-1	CASSRQGTYNEQFF	TGTGCCAGCAGTAGACAGGGTACCTACAATGAGCAGTTCTTC
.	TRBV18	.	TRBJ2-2	CASSPSSSGPFTGELFF	TGTGCCAGCTCACCTTCGTCATCGGGTCCTTTCACCGGGGAGCTGTTTTTT